This T cell receptor beta chain appears in the sequencing data of a study of blood T cell repertoires in COVID-19. The wider study: The United States, Italy and Spain provided the acute and convalescent COVID-19 samples. T cells, B-cell-depleted T cells, or PBMCs supplied cDNA or gDNA.

CDR1 and CDR2 (germline): SGHDT, YYEEEE. The CDR3 has 16 residues. V gave up 5 bases and J gave up 0 bases, with 12 bases separating them. Original data processing: Reference gene primer amplification gave estimated nucleated cell counts. TCRdb's copy holds only in-frame clones and misses some; the assay was immunoSEQ multiplex PCR. V and J calls and clone size are copied from that table; D and trimming were computed from the DNA. The data show 300,000 or so clones, around 85% seen once. The rearrangement links TRBV5-6 to TRBJ2-6, with D tentatively TRBD1 (6 bases). Material for sequencing was peripheral blood. The clonotype originates from a woman between 45 and 65 years old with active or convalescent COVID-19. The CDR3: CASSWGQNSGANVLTF. The DNA for the CDR3 is TGTGCCAGCAGTTGGGGACAAAACTCTGGGGCCAACGTCCTGACTTTC.